The clone carrying this TCR beta chain was detected ten times or more. Antigen unknown. These data originate in a study of T cell repertoires in cytomegalovirus infection. In the study overall: Through public TCR beta signatures, both CMV infection and matching HLA type were indicated.

Findings and caveats of the study: Dominating the ex vivo response were TCR beta clonotypes that were CMV-specific and HLA-C-restricted. Cumulative frequency of public TCR beta families picked out carriers of CMV plus the relevant HLA.

TCRdb reprocessed the reads via MiXCR and lists one record per CDR3 protein. The sample has roughly 120,000 distinct CDR3 sequences; 9.5% to 13% are singletons. Germline CDR1 is SGHTA and CDR2 is FQGNSA. The CDR3 totals 14 residues. The V segment lost 9 bases and the J segment 3 bases; nucleotides outside the gene matches: 4. This TCR derives from a human donor in good health (CMV status not recorded). Some clones in this sample may be carry-over from other donors' samples. The chain carries TRBV7-2 and TRBJ2-1; TRBD2 matches 11 bases. Sample: PBMCs, sequenced either directly or after in vitro stimulation (not recorded which). The CDR3 bases are TGTGCCAGTGTCCTAGCGGGGGGCTACAATGAGCAGTTCTTC. Protein product: CASVLAGGYNEQFF.